The 20 T cell receptor beta chains presented below share a single source sample, sequenced in a study of cytomegalovirus exposure and HLA in healthy donors. Primers included in the PCR were 60 Vbeta and 13 Jbeta primers. Generated by immunoSEQ multiplex PCR, the TCRdb table keeps only in-frame clones and is missing some. The table shows some 120,000 clones, with approximately 72% occurring only once. Sequenced material: PBMCs. The receptors were gathered from a woman between 45 and 60 years old in good health and CMV-seropositive.

The V gene is TRBV5-1, the J gene TRBJ2-7; 7 bases match TRBD1. This CDR3 contains 14 residues. Trimming at V came to 4 bases and at J to 3 bases, leaving 7 bases not matched to a gene. CDR1 and CDR2 from the germline V gene are SGHRS and YFSETQ. The CDR3 is CASSRGQAFYEQYF. The CDR3, as DNA: TGCGCCAGCAGCCGCGGACAGGCCTTCTACGAGCAGTACTTC.

This sequence joins TRBV4-3 and TRBJ1-2, with 9 bases aligning to TRBD1. The V gene end was trimmed by 1 base and the J gene end by 8 bases; junction bases not matched to a gene: 8. The CDR3 length is 15 residues. Germline-derived CDR1 and CDR2 are LGHNA and YSLEER. In nucleotides, the CDR3 is TGCGCCAGCAGCCAAGGGCCCGGGACAGGGAAAGGCTACACCTTC. It translates to CASSQGPGTGKGYTF.

The chain links TRBV4-3 to TRBJ1-2, with 11 bases matching TRBD1. The germline CDR1 and CDR2 sequences are LGHNA and YSLEER. Trimming took 4 bases from V and 3 from J; bases not matched to a gene: 4. This CDR3 region has 15 residues. The CDR3 coding sequence is TGCGCCAGCAGCCCGGGACAGGGGGTCGACTATGGCTACACCTTC. Residues: CASSPGQGVDYGYTF.

This clone was seen more than once but under ten times. The rearrangement uses TRBV28 and TRBJ1-2; no clear D gene. Trimming took 5 bases from V and 6 from J, leaving 19 bases between them. Germline values: CDR1 MDHEN, CDR2 SYDVKM. This CDR3 is built from 15 residues. The CDR3 is CASSGPGAGGNGYTF. Here the CDR3 DNA reads TGTGCCAGCAGTGGCCCTGGAGCCGGCGGGAATGGCTACACCTTC.

The J gene is TRBJ2-1, the V gene TRBV15, with a tentative D call TRBD2 (6 bases). Germline V lookup: CDR1 LNHNV, CDR2 YYDKDF (reference sequence). The ends were cut back, 2 bases at V and 6 bases at J, with 11 bases in the middle. The CDR3 runs 14 residues. This CDR3 reads CATSRNPGVNEQFF. In DNA form, the CDR3 reads TGTGCCACCAGCAGAAACCCGGGAGTCAATGAGCAGTTCTTC. Variable domain in full (rest from reference TRBV15 and TRBJ2-1): DAMVIQNPRYQVTQFGKPVTLSCSQTLNHNVMYWYQQKSSQAPKLLFHYYDKDFNNEADTPDNFQSRRPNTSFCFLDIRSPGLGDTAMYLCATSRNPGVNEQFFGPGTRLTVL.

The chain couples TRBV19 to TRBJ2-3; 7 nucleotides align to TRBD2. CDR1 and CDR2 (germline): LNHDA, SQIVND (reference sequence). The V and J ends lost 8 bases and 2 bases, in that order; junction bases with no gene match: 10. The CDR3 totals 15 residues. The CDR3, as DNA: TGTGCCAGTTATGACCCGGGGGGTTCCACAGATACGCAGTATTTT. This gives the protein CASYDPGGSTDTQYF.

V usage is TRBV11-2 and J usage is TRBJ1-2, with 8 bases matching TRBD1. Looked up from germline, CDR1 is SGHAT and CDR2 is FQNNGV. The CDR3 sequence is 12 residues long. Trimming cost V 4 bases and J 8 bases; bases outside gene matches: 3. As DNA, the CDR3 is TGTGCCAGCAGCTCAGGGGGCTGGGGCTACACCTTC. Its translation is CASSSGGWGYTF.

The gene calls are TRBV11-2 and TRBJ2-7; tentatively, D is TRBD2 (6 bases). The CDR3 loop spans 16 amino acids. Germline V gene sequence: CDR1 SGHAT, CDR2 FQNNGV. The ends were cut back, 3 bases at V and 5 bases at J, with 20 bases in the middle. DNA of the CDR3: TGTGCCAGCAGCTTCGCTCGGAAGACTAGGTCGGACGAGCAGTACTTC. It specifies CASSFARKTRSDEQYF.

The chain is built from TRBV29-1 and TRBJ2-2, with 9 bases aligning to TRBD2. The CDR3 spans 16 residues. V was clipped by 0 bases and J by 2 bases; unmatched bases: 4. Germline CDR1 reads SQVTM; CDR2 reads ANQGSEA. The CDR3 DNA sequence: TGCAGCGTTGAAGATTCTAGCGGGGCAAACACCGGGGAGCTGTTTTTT. Amino acid sequence: CSVEDSSGANTGELFF.

The chain recombines TRBV5-6 with TRBJ2-1; 11 nucleotides match TRBD2. The germline V gene encodes CDR1 SGHDT and CDR2 YYEEEE. The V segment lost 3 bases and the J segment 6 bases; nucleotides outside the gene matches: 11. The CDR3 is 17 amino acids. The CDR3 is CASSWNSLAGGFNEQFF. The CDR3 coding sequence is TGTGCCAGCAGCTGGAACTCCCTAGCGGGGGGCTTCAATGAGCAGTTCTTC.

This clone was counted a few times. The chain carries TRBV6-1 and TRBJ2-7; 8 positions agree with TRBD2. J was trimmed by 3 bases and V by 1 base; bases with no gene match: 5. The CDR3 is made up of 15 amino acids. The germline V gene encodes CDR1 MNHNS and CDR2 SASEGT. The CDR3 protein is CASSEGLAGIYEQYF. CDR3 sequence (DNA): TGTGCCAGCAGTGAAGGGCTAGCGGGTATCTACGAGCAGTACTTC.

As for this clone: Sequence at one end of the junction differs from germline and may be a read error. Other DNA sequences in the same sample also yield this CDR3. The chain employs TRBV13 and TRBJ1-1; possibly TRBD1 for D (6 bases). CDR3 size: 16 residues. Germline V CDR1 and CDR2: PRHDT, FYEKMQ (reference sequence). CDR3 residues: CASSLRAAGETTEAFF. DNA for the CDR3: TGTGCCAGCAGCCTTAGAGCGGCAGGGGAAACGACTGAAGCCTTCTTT.

This rearrangement joins TRBV27 to TRBJ2-1; 7 bases line up with TRBD1. Germline values: CDR1 MNHEY, CDR2 SMNVEV (reference sequence). The V segment lost 5 bases and the J segment 10 bases; nucleotides outside the gene matches: 14. There are 15 residues in the CDR3. Here the CDR3 DNA reads TGTGCCAGCAGTCCCTACAGAGACAGGGCAGGCGAGCAGTTCTTC. Encoded protein: CASSPYRDRAGEQFF.

Notes on this clone: The sample has other DNA sequences that encode this CDR3 too. The V and J genes are TRBV5-1 and TRBJ2-7; 11 bases match TRBD2. The germline gives CDR1 SGHRS, CDR2 YFSETQ. The junction had 8 bases not matched to a gene; V was cut back by 5 bases and J by 7 bases. The CDR3 consists of 14 residues. The CDR3 sequence is CASREGTSGYEQYF. The CDR3 coding sequence is TGCGCCAGCAGAGAGGGGACTAGCGGCTATGAGCAGTACTTC.

The rearrangement uses TRBV27 and TRBJ2-4; 7 positions match TRBD2. The CDR3 totals 14 residues. CDR1 MNHEY and CDR2 SMNVEV come from the germline V gene (reference sequence). V lost 5 bases and J lost 5; bases outside the gene matches: 6. This CDR3 is CASSETRGENIQYF. The DNA for the CDR3 is TGTGCCAGCAGTGAAACTCGGGGGGAAAACATTCAGTACTTC.

The count of this clone is one. The junction departs from germline at one end; a sequencing error may be responsible. This chain joins TRBV27 and TRBJ1-5; 7 bases agree with TRBD1. The CDR3 is made up of 14 amino acids. Germline lookup yields CDR1 MNHEY and CDR2 SMNVEV (reference sequence). The CDR3 DNA reads as TGTGCCAGCAGCCAGAACAGGGGCAACCAGCCCCAGCATTTT. Translating it yields CASSQNRGNQPQHF.

The chain combines TRBV15 with TRBJ1-2; 10 nucleotides align to TRBD1. Germline V lookup: CDR1 LNHNV, CDR2 YYDKDF (reference sequence). V trimming: 1 base; J trimming: 8 bases; junction bases outside the gene matches: 10. This CDR3 spans 16 amino acids. The CDR3 DNA reads TGTGCCACCAGCAGAGCGGGACAGGGGCCGGTTGAGGGCTACACCTTC. This encodes CATSRAGQGPVEGYTF.

This chain connects TRBV19 to TRBJ1-2; 10 bases are shared with TRBD1. Losses at the gene ends were 5 bases for V and 4 bases for J; bases not matched to a gene: 7. The CDR3 is 15 residues long. CDR1 is LNHDA and CDR2 is SQIVND in the germline V gene (reference sequence). CDR3 bases: TGTGCCAGTAGTCCCATGACAGGGGGCTTCTATGGCTACACCTTC. Protein: CASSPMTGGFYGYTF.

The genes are TRBV7-9 and TRBJ2-7, with D possibly being TRBD2 (6 bases). Germline values: CDR1 SEHNR, CDR2 FQNEAQ (reference sequence). Trimming took 3 bases from V and 6 from J, leaving 15 bases between them. The CDR3 loop spans 14 amino acids. In DNA, the CDR3 is TGTGCCAGCAGCTTGAACCGGGACTTCGGCGAGCAGTACTTC. This encodes CASSLNRDFGEQYF.

This clone has only a few counts. This chain uses TRBV27 with TRBJ2-5; TRBD1 might be the D (6 bases). The CDR3 extends over 16 amino acids. Trimming shortened V by 5 bases and J by 0 bases, and 16 bases separated the two germline ends. Germline V gene sequence: CDR1 MNHEY, CDR2 SMNVEV (reference sequence). The CDR3 protein is CASSQTPTGNQETQYF. The CDR3 DNA is TGTGCCAGCAGTCAAACCCCTACAGGGAACCAAGAGACCCAGTACTTC.